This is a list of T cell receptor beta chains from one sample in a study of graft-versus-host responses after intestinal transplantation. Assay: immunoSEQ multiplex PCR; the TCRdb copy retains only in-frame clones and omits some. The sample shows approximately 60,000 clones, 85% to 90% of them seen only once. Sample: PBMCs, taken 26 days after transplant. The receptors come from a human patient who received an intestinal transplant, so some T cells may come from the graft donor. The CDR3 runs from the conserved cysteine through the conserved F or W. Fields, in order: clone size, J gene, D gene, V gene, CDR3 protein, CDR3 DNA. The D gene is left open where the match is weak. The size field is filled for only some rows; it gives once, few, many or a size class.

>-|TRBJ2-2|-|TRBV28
CASSHDTTGELFF
TGTGCCAGCAGCCACGACACCACCGGGGAGCTGTTTTTT
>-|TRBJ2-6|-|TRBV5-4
CAVLQGHPEGANVLTF
TGTGCGGTGTTACAGGGCCACCCTGAGGGGGCCAACGTCCTGACTTTC
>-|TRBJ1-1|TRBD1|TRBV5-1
CASSVGTGLAVNTEAFF
TGCGCCAGCAGTGTTGGGACAGGGCTAGCGGTGAACACTGAAGCTTTCTTT
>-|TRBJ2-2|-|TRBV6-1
CASRTHGGPGELFF
TGTGCCAGCCGCACCCACGGGGGGCCCGGGGAGCTGTTTTTT
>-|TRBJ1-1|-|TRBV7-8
CASSLAQGMNTEAFF
TGTGCCAGCAGCTTAGCGCAGGGGATGAACACTGAAGCTTTCTTT
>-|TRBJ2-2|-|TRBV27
CASSPLVDTGELFF
TGTGCCAGCAGTCCACTGGTCGACACCGGGGAGCTGTTTTTT
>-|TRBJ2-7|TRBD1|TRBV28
CASSLAGGYEQYF
TGTGCCAGCAGTTTAGCAGGGGGCTACGAGCAGTACTTC
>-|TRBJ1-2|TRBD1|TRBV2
CASSERRDSSNYGYTF
TGTGCCAGCAGTGAAAGAAGGGACAGCTCTAACTATGGCTACACCTTC
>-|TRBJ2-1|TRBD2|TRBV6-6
CASSNAGLAGHNEQFF
TGTGCCAGCAGCAACGCCGGACTAGCGGGGCACAATGAGCAGTTCTTC
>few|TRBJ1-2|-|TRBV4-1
CASSLNQGLGYGYTF
TGCGCCAGCAGCCTGAACCAGGGGCTGGGGTATGGCTACACCTTC
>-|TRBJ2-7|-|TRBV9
CASSVTDAVSYEQYF
TGTGCCAGCAGCGTAACCGACGCGGTGTCCTACGAGCAGTACTTC
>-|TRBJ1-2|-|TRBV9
CASSVGGGYGYTF
TGTGCCAGCAGCGTCGGGGGTGGCTATGGCTACACCTTC
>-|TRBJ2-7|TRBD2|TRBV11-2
CASTGTSGSYEQYF
TGTGCCAGCACGGGGACTAGCGGTTCCTACGAGCAGTACTTC
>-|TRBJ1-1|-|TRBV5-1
CASSDSNTEAFF
TGCGCCAGTTCGGACAGCAACACTGAAGCTTTCTTT
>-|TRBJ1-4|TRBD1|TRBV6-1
CASSERVGQGDEKLFF
TGTGCCAGCAGTGAACGGGTGGGACAGGGGGATGAAAAACTGTTTTTT
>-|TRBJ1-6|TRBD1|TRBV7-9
CASSPGGYSPLHF
TGTGCCAGCAGCCCAGGGGGATATTCACCCCTCCACTTT
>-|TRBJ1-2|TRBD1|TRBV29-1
CSVGRTGGPSYTF
TGCAGCGTTGGAAGAACAGGGGGCCCCAGCTACACCTTC
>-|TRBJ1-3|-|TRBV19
CASSISPSSGNTIYF
TGTGCCAGTAGTATCTCCCCCAGCTCTGGAAACACCATATATTTT
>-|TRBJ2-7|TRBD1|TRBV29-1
CSVEDRAHEQYF
TGCAGCGTTGAGGACAGGGCCCACGAGCAGTACTTC
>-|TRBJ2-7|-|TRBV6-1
CASSEERDWPGYEQYF
TGTGCCAGCAGTGAAGAACGAGACTGGCCGGGATACGAGCAGTACTTC
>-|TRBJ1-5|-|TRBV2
CASNLQGYSQPQHF
TGTGCCAGCAACCTACAGGGTTATAGTCAGCCCCAGCATTTT
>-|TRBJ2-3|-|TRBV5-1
CASSAQVPPSTDTQYF
TGCGCCAGCAGCGCACAGGTACCCCCTAGCACAGATACGCAGTATTTT
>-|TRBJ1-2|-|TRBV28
CASSFSPNALDGYTF
TGTGCCAGCAGCTTTTCCCCAAATGCGCTTGATGGCTACACCTTC